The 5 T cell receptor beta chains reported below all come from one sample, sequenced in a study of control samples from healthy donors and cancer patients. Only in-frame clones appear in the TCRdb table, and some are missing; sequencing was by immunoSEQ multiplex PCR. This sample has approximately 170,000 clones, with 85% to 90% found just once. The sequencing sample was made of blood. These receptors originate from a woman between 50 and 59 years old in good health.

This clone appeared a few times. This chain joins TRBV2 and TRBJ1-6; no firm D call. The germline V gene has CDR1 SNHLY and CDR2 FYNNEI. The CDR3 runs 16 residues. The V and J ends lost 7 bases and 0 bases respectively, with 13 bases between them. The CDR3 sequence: CASKARLSSYNSPLHF. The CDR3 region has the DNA TGTGCCAGCAAGGCCAGGTTAAGCTCCTATAATTCACCCCTCCACTTT.

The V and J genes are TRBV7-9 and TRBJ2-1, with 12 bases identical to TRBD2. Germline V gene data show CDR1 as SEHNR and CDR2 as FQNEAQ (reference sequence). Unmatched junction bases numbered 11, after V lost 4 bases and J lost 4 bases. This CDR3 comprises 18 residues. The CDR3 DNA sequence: TGTGCCAGCAGCTCGATCGAAGGACTAGCGGGGCCTTACAATGAGCAGTTCTTC. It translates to CASSSIEGLAGPYNEQFF.

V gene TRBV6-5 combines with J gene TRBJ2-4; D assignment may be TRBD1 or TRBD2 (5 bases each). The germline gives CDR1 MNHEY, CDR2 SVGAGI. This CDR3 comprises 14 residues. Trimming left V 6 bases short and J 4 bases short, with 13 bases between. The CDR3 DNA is TGTGCCAGCAGCCCCACGGGACGAAAAAACATTCAGTACTTC. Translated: CASSPTGRKNIQYF.

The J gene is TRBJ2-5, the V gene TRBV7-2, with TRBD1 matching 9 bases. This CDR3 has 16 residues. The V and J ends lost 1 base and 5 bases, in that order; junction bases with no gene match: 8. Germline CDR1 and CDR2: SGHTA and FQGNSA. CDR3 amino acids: CASSLEDRGIWETQYF. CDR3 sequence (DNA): TGTGCCAGCAGCTTAGAGGACAGGGGAATTTGGGAGACCCAGTACTTC.

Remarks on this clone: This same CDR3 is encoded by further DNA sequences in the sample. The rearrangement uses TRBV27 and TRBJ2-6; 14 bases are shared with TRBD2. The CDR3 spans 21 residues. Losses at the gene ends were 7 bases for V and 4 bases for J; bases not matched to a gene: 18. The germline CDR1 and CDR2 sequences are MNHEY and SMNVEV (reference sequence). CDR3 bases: TGTGCCAGCACCCTATCGGCGCATTTGACTAGCGGGAGGGGGGGGGCCAACGTCCTGACTTTC. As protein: CASTLSAHLTSGRGGANVLTF. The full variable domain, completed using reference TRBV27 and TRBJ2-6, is EAQVTQNPRYLITVTGKKLTVTCSQNMNHEYMSWYRQDPGLGLRQIYYSMNVEVTDKGDVPEGYKVSRKEKRNFPLILESPSPNQTSLYFCASTLSAHLTSGRGGANVLTFGAGSRLTVL.